This TCR beta chain comes out of a study of blood T cell repertoires in COVID-19 (dated by TCRdb to 2018 to 2021). Background for the entire study: Collaborator samples came from the United States, Italy and Spain and covered acute and convalescent phases of COVID-19. The prospective study material was composed of cDNA or gDNA derived from T cells, B-cell-depleted T cells, or PBMCs. Deeply sampled blood TCRbeta repertoires from subjects exposed to, actively infected with, or recovered from COVID-19 were included in the dataset. A freely available public database, intended as a resource for researchers studying the immune response to SARS-CoV-2, is where the repertoires were released. Samples were obtained from the ongoing ImmuneRACE study (first 160 participants) and from about 1,300 subjects provided by 6 global collaborators. Sample metadata almost always included a de-identified subject ID, COVID-19 status, age in years and sex. Where HLA class I and class II types were available, the types were taken from metadata supplied by the sample provider, not from assay-based typing. What the work shows at the level of the full study, not this receptor alone: The quantity of clinical and demographic metadata differed by source and by participant and was supplied without curation.

TCRbeta CDR3 regions were amplified from genomic DNA using the immunoSEQ Assay, a bias-controlled multiplex PCR. Regarding the original processing steps: Within the assay, amplification of reference gene primers was used to estimate how many nucleated cells each sample contained. Sequence reads were collapsed and filtered to measure the absolute abundance of every unique TCRbeta CDR3 rearrangement. For each sample, productive Simpson clonality was calculated as the square root of Simpson's diversity index across productive rearrangements. TCRdb carries this immuneACCESS record with in-frame sequences only. Its versions omit some clonotypes, under half of them owing to an unresolved V gene in the studies checked, with the rest unexplained. From that table come the V and J calls and clone size; the DNA was used to work out D and trimming. Across this sample there are some 200,000 clones, with roughly 84% seen only once. Of the sample, over 1.2% is held by the ten largest clones.

Reading the germline V gene gives CDR1 SGHVS and CDR2 FNYEAQ. From cysteine to phenylalanine, the CDR3 is 15 amino acids long. The only DNA kept is the CDR3, 45 bases in frame from the first base. Here V drops 0 bases and J drops 5 bases, and the junction holds 4 bases not matched to any gene. This clone was seen a handful of times. It lacks a known antigen. Base qualities are not recorded, but no much larger clone differs from it by a single base. Another Seattle source contributed samples from volunteer blood donors who had recovered from COVID-19. The collaborating institutions used their own protocols to collect whole blood in K2EDTA tubes. For TCRbeta analysis, collaborator samples were shipped as frozen whole blood, as isolated PBMCs, or as DNA extracted from either sample type.

Sequences were obtained from peripheral blood. This clonotype was sampled from a middle-aged woman who had recovered from COVID-19. The chain is made from TRBV7-6 and TRBJ2-1; 7 central bases correspond to TRBD1. The CDR3 loop reads CASSLAYRGNNEQFF. In nucleotides, the sequence is TGTGCCAGCAGCTTAGCCTACAGGGGTAACAATGAGCAGTTCTTC. Beyond the CDR3, the reference TRBV7-6 and TRBJ2-1 genes provide the residues; the full variable domain reads: GAGVSQSPRYKVTKRGQDVALRCDPISGHVSLYWYRQALGQGPEFLTYFNYEAQQDKSGLPNDRFSAERPEGSISTLTIQRTEQRDSAMYRCASSLAYRGNNEQFFGPGTRLTVL.